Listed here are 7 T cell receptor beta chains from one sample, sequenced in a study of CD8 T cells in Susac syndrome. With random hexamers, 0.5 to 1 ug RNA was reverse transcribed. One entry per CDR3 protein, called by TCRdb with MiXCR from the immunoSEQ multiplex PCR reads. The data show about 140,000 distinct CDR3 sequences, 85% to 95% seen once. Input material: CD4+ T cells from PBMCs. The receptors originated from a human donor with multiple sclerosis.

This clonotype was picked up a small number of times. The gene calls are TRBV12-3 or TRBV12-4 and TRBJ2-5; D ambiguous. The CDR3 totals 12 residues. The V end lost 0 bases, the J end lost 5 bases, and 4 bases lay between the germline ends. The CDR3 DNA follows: TGTGCCAGCAGTTTAGCGGAGGAGACCCAGTACTTC. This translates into CASSLAEETQYF.

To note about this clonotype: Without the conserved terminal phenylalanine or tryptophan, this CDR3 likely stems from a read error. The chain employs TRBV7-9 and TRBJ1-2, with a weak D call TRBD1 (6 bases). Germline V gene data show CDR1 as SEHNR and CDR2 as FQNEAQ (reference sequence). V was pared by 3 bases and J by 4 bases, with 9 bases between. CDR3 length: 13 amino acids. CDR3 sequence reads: CASSFGQIYGYTL. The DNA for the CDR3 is TGTGCCAGCAGCTTTGGACAGATCTATGGCTACACCCTC.

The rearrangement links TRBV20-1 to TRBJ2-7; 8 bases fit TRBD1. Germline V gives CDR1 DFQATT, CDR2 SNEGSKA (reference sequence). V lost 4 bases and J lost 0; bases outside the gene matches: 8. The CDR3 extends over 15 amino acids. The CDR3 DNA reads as TGCAGTGCTACCCCAGGGGGCCCTCTCTCCTACGAGCAGTACTTC. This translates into CSATPGGPLSYEQYF.

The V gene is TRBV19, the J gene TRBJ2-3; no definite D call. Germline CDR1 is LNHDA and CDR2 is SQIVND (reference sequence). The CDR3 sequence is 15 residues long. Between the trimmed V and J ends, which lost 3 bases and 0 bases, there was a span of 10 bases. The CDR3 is CASSIGVASTDTQYF. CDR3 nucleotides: TGTGCCAGTAGTATCGGCGTCGCGAGCACAGATACGCAGTATTTT.

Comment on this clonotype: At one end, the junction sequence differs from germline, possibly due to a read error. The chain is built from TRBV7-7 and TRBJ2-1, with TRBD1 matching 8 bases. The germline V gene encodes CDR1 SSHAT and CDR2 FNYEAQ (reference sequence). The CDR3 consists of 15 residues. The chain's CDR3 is CASSLVAGGEGEQFF. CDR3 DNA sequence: TGTGCTAGCAGCTTAGTGGCAGGGGGCGAGGGTGAGCAGTTCTTC.

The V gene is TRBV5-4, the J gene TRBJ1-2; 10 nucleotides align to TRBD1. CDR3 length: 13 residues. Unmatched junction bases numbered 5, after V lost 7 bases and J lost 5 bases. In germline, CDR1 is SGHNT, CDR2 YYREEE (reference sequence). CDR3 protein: CASQTGGVYGYTF. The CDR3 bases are TGTGCCAGCCAGACAGGGGGCGTTTATGGCTACACCTTC.

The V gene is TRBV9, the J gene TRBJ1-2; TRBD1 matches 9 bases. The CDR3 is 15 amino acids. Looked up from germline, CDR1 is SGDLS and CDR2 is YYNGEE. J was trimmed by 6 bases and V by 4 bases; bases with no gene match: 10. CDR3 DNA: TGTGCCAGCAGCCCTGCCGGGACAGGGTATGATGGCTACACCTTC. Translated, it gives CASSPAGTGYDGYTF. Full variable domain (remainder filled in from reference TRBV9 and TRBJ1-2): DSGVTQTPKHLITATGQRVTLRCSPRSGDLSVYWYQQSLDQGLQFLIQYYNGEERAKGNILERFSAQQFPDLHSELNLSSLELGDSALYFCASSPAGTGYDGYTFGSGTRLTVV.